This T cell receptor beta chain was sequenced in a study of CD8 T cells in ankylosing spondylitis. TCRdb fed the 5' RACE reads into MiXCR, producing one record per CDR3 protein. The sample lists a few hundred thousand distinct CDR3 sequences, about 12% occurring once. Study-wide findings and caveats: It was reported that disease-linked clones were significantly enriched in matched ankylosing spondylitis synovial fluid. Previous work reported some of these motif variants in the synovial fluid and blood of reactive arthritis. For ankylosing spondylitis blood, a TCR beta motif of 8 or 9 highly homologous variants appeared characteristic.

Regarding this clonotype: Antigen unknown.

The CDR3 has 11 residues. Trimming left V 6 bases short and J 4 bases short, with 9 bases between. Germline V lookup: CDR1 DFQATT, CDR2 SNEGSKA (reference sequence). Input material: blood, either unsorted or a sorted T cell fraction (not recorded which). V is TRBV20-1 and J is TRBJ2-5, with unresolved D. The sequence was collected from a male donor with ankylosing spondylitis. The CDR3 protein is CSASNPETQYF. The CDR3 DNA reads as TGCAGTGCCTCGAACCCAGAGACCCAGTACTTC.